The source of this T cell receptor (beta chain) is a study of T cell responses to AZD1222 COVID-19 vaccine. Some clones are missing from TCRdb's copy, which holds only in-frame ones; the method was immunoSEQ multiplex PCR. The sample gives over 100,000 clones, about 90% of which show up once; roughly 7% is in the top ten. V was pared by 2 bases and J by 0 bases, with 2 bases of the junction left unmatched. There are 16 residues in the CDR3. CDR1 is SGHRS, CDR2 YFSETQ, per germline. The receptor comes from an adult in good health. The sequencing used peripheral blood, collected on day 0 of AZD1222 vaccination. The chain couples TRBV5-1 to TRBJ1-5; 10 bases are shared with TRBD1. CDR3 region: CASSFGTGDSNQPQHF. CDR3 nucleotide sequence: TGCGCCAGCAGCTTCGGGACAGGGGATAGCAATCAGCCCCAGCATTTT.